This T cell receptor beta chain was sequenced during a study of post-analysis software for immune sequencing data. Whole-study results and caveats: Included in a set of five TRBV segments more frequent in patients than controls were TRBV5-6, TRBV5-1 and TRBV20-1. Under the F measure, samples that were prepared in one batch clustered strongly together.

This CDR3 region has 14 residues. Germline CDR1 is SEHNR and CDR2 is FQNEAQ (reference sequence). The V and J ends lost 5 bases and 8 bases, in that order; junction bases with no gene match: 7. Every TCR beta cDNA library bore unique molecular identifiers. MiXCR, applied by TCRdb to the PCR reads, yields one record per CDR3 protein. The profile shows hundreds of thousands of distinct CDR3 sequences, roughly 29% of them singletons. As for this clonotype: Its matching antigen is unknown.

V usage is TRBV7-9 and J usage is TRBJ2-1; 9 nucleotides align to TRBD2. What was sequenced was blood. This receptor was obtained from a girl under 18 with multiple sclerosis. DNA for the CDR3: TGTGCCAGCAGCAAAGCGGGAGGATCCCATGAGCAGTTCTTC. Translation: CASSKAGGSHEQFF.